This T cell receptor (beta chain) was documented in a study of blood T cell repertoires in COVID-19 (TCRdb year 2020). Background for the entire study: The collaborator samples originated in the United States, Italy and Spain and spanned the acute and convalescent phases of COVID-19. The sample metadata nearly always contained a de-identified subject ID, COVID-19 status, age in years and sex. The dataset comprised deeply sampled blood TCRbeta repertoires from subjects exposed to, actively infected with, or recovered from COVID-19. HLA class I and class II types, where available, came from metadata supplied by the sample provider rather than from assay-based typing. The repertoires were made available in a free public database intended to serve as a resource for research on the immune response to SARS-CoV-2. The samples were drawn from the first 160 participants of the ongoing ImmuneRACE study and from about 1,200 subjects provided by 6 global collaborators. The prospective study material was composed of cDNA or gDNA derived from T cells, B-cell-depleted T cells, or PBMCs.

Each collaborating institution followed its own protocols to collect whole blood in K2EDTA tubes. For TCRbeta analysis, collaborators shipped samples as frozen whole blood, isolated PBMCs, or DNA extracted from either of those sample types. Concerning this clone: Its antigen has not been determined. There are no base qualities to consult, and no much larger clone falls within one base.

On the study overall, not on this receptor specifically: How much clinical and demographic metadata was included differed by source and by participant, and the metadata was provided uncurated.

TCRbeta CDR3 regions were amplified from genomic DNA using the immunoSEQ Assay, a bias-controlled multiplex PCR. From the authors' description of their analysis: Within the assay, amplification of reference gene primers was used to estimate how many nucleated cells each sample contained. Sequence reads were collapsed and filtered to measure the absolute abundance of every unique TCRbeta CDR3 rearrangement. For each sample, productive Simpson clonality was calculated by taking the square root of Simpson's diversity index across productive rearrangements. Sourced from immuneACCESS, this table was stored by TCRdb with only in-frame sequences that have V and J called. A share of the clones is absent; for the studies checked, an unresolved V gene accounts for under half, and the remainder has no known explanation. V, J and clone size derive from that table, while D and trimming were established from the DNA sequence. The sample includes about 280,000 clones, with roughly nine tenths observed a single time. The ten top clones hold 2.2% of the sample.

V is trimmed back by 4 bases and J by 7 bases, and the junction contains 12 bases that no gene match accounts for. The CDR3 runs 15 residues from the cysteine to the phenylalanine. Of the read, only the CDR3 DNA is kept; its 45 bases are in frame from base 1. From a lookup of the germline V gene (reference sequence), CDR1 and CDR2 are LGHDT and YNNKEL. This TCR derives from a man over 45 with acute or convalescent COVID-19. The chain was built from TRBV3-1 (or the pseudogene TRBV3-2) and TRBJ2-5; 7 bases in the junction line up with TRBD1. The material sequenced was peripheral blood. The DNA sequence reads TGTGCCAGCAGCCCCAGACAGGGACCTCCAGGGACCCAGTACTTC. The translation is CASSPRQGPPGTQYF.